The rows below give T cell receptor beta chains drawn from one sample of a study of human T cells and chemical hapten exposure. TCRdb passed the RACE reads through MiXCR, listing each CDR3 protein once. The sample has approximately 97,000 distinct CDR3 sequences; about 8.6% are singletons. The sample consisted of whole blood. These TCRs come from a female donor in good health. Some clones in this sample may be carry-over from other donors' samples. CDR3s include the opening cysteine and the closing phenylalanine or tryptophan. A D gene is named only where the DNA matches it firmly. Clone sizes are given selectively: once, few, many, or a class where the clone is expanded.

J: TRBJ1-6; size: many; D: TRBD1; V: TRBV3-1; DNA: TGTGCCAGCAGCCCACAGGGGGGCAATTCACCCCTCCACTTT; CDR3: CASSPQGGNSPLHF
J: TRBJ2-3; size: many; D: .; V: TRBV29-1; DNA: TGCAGCGTTGACGTCCAGGGATCAGATACGCAGTATTTT; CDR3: CSVDVQGSDTQYF
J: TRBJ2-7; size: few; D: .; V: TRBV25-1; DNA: TGTGCCAGCAGTGCGAGACACAACTCCTACGAGCAGTACTTC; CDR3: CASSARHNSYEQYF
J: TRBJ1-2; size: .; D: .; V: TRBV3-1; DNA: TGTGCCAGCAGCCCCCTAACGGGAGGCTATGGCTACACCTTC; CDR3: CASSPLTGGYGYTF
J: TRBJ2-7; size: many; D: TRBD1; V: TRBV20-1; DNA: TGCAGTGCTGCTGGACAGGGGGCCTACGAGCAGTACTTC; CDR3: CSAAGQGAYEQYF
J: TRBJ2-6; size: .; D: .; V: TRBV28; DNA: TGTGCCAGCAGTCAGGGGACTCCTGGGGCCAACGTCCTGACTTTC; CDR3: CASSQGTPGANVLTF
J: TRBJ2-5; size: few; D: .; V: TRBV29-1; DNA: TGCAGCGTTGTAATCAGGGCGACGGAGACCCAGTACTTC; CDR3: CSVVIRATETQYF
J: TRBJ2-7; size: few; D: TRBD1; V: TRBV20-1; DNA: TGCAGTGCTAGGGTGACAGGGTTGGACGAGCAGTACTTC; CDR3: CSARVTGLDEQYF
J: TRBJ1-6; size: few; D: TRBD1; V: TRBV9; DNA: TGTGCCAGCAGCGTAGGGACAGGCGGATCACCCCTCCACTTT; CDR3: CASSVGTGGSPLHF
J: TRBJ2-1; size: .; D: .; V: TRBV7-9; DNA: TGTGCCAGCAGCTTGACAGTCTCCTACAATGAGCAGTTCTTC; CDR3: CASSLTVSYNEQFF
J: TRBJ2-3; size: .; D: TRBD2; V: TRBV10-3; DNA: TGTGCCATCAGCGGACTAGCGGGAGGGTCGGATACGCAGTATTTT; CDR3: CAISGLAGGSDTQYF
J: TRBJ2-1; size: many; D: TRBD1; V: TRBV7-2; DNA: TGTGCCAGCAGTTCGGGACAGGGGGCCTACAATGAGCAGTTCTTC; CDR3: CASSSGQGAYNEQFF
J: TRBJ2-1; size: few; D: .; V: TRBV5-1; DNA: TGCGCCAGCAGCTCGATGGGGAACAACAATGAGCAGTTCTTC; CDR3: CASSSMGNNNEQFF
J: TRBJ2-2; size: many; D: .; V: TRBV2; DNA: TGTGCCACCCCGGCCAGCACCGGGGAGCTGTTTTTT; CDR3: CATPASTGELFF
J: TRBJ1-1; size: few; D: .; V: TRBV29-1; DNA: TGCAGCGTTGAACTGAACACTGAAGCTTTCTTT; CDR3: CSVELNTEAFF
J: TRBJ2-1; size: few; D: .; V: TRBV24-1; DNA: TGTGCCACCAGTGATCCCGGAGAGGACTACAATGAGCAGTTCTTC; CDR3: CATSDPGEDYNEQFF
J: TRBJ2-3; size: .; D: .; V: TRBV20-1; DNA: TGCAGTGCTAGTAAGGCGGCGGGCAGCACAGATACGCAGTATTTT; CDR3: CSASKAAGSTDTQYF
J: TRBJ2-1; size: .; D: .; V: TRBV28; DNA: TGTGCCAGCAGTTTGAAGGGAAATGAGCAGTTCTTC; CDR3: CASSLKGNEQFF
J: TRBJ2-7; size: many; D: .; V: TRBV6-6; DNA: TGTGCCAGCAGTGAACGGACACCCTCCTACGAGCAGTACTTC; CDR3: CASSERTPSYEQYF
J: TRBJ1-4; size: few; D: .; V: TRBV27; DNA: TGTGCCAGCAGGAAATGGGCGGATGAAAAACTGTTTTTT; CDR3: CASRKWADEKLFF
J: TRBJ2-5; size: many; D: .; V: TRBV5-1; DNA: TGCGCCAGCAGCCGCTCGTACCAAGAGACCCAGTACTTC; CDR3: CASSRSYQETQYF
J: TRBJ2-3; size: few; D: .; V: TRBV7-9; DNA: TGTGCCAGCAGCATCCTCGGTGGGGGGCTCAAAGATACGCAGTATTTT; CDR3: CASSILGGGLKDTQYF
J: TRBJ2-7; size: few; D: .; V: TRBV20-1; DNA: TGCAGTGGCGAAGGGGCAGGGAGCTCCTACGAGCAGTACTTC; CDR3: CSGEGAGSSYEQYF
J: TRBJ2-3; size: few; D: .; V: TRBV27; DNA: TGTGCCAGCAGTTTATCGCCGGGAGTTGGGGATACGCAGTATTTT; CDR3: CASSLSPGVGDTQYF
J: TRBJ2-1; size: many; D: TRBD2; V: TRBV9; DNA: TGTGCCAGCAGCGACGGGACTAGCACCGTCAATGAGCAGTTCTTC; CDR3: CASSDGTSTVNEQFF
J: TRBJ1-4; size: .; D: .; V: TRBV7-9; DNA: TGTGCCAGCAGCTTAAGGAGGGATCAGGATGAAAAACTGTTTTTT; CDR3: CASSLRRDQDEKLFF
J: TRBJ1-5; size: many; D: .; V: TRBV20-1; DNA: TGCAGTGCTACCCAGGGAGTCTCTCAGCCCCAGCATTTT; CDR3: CSATQGVSQPQHF
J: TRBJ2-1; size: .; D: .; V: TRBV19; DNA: TGTGCCAGTAGTTGGGGCAGGGCTGGCAATGAGCAGTTCTTC; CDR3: CASSWGRAGNEQFF
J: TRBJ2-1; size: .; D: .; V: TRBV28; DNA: TGTGCCAGCAGTAGGGACTCGCGCCTTGGGAATGAGCAGTTCTTC; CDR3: CASSRDSRLGNEQFF
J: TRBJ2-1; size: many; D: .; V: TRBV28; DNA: TGTGCCAGCACTCCTGGGTCCTACACGGGGAATGAGCAGTTCTTC; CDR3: CASTPGSYTGNEQFF
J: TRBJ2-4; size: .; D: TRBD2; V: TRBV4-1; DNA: TGCGCCAGCAGCCCCCCTGGGACTAGCGGGCCCCTTGCCAAAAACATTCAGTACTTC; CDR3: CASSPPGTSGPLAKNIQYF
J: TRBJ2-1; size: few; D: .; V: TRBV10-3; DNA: TGTGCCATCAGTGACCGGGAGCGGGTGTATGAGCAGTTCTTC; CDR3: CAISDRERVYEQFF
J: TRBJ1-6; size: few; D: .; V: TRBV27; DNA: TGTGCCAGCAGTTTCCGGGACCGTTCTTCACCCCTCCACTTT; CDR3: CASSFRDRSSPLHF
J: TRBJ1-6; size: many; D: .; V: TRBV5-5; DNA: TGTGCCAGCAGCTTAGGACGACTGGATTCACCCCTCCACTTT; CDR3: CASSLGRLDSPLHF
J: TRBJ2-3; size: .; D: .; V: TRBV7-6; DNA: TGTGCCAGCAGCCCCTCTAGAGGTATCACAGATACGCAGTATTTT; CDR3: CASSPSRGITDTQYF
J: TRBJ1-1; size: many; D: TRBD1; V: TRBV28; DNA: TGTGCCAGCAGGTTCTCAGGGGGCTTAAACACTGAAGCTTTCTTT; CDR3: CASRFSGGLNTEAFF
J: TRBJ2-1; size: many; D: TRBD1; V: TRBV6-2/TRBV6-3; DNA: TGTGCCAGCAGTCGGATCCAGGGGGCAACCTACAATGAGCAGTTCTTC; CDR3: CASSRIQGATYNEQFF
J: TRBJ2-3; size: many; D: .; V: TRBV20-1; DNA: TGCAGTGCTAGAGATTTGGTTCTGGGGGGCACCCTCACAGATACGCAGTATTTT; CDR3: CSARDLVLGGTLTDTQYF
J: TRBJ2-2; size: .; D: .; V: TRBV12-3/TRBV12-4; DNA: TGTGCCAGCAGGAACGACAGAAGGAACGCCGGGGAGCTGTTTTTT; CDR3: CASRNDRRNAGELFF
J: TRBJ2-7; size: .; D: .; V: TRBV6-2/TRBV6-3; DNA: TGTGCCAGCAGTCCCGGGACTCCGGTCCACGAGCAGTACTTC; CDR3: CASSPGTPVHEQYF
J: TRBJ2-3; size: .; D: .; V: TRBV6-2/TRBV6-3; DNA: TGTGCCAGCAGTTATTGGGGGTCCAGCACAGATACGCAGTATTTT; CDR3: CASSYWGSSTDTQYF
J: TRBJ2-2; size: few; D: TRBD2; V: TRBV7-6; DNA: TGTGCCAGCAGCCTTAGCGGGAGGAATCACGGGGAGCTGTTTTTT; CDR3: CASSLSGRNHGELFF
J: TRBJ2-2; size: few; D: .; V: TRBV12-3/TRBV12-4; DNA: TGTGCCAGCACCCTAAGGGCAGGGGAAGGGACCGGGGAGCTGTTTTTT; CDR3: CASTLRAGEGTGELFF
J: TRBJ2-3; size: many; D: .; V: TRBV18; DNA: TGTGCCAGCTCACCGCGGGACGAGATTATGTGGAGCACAGATACGCAGTATTTT; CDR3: CASSPRDEIMWSTDTQYF
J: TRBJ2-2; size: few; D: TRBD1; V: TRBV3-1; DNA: TGTGCCAGCAGCCTCGGGACAGGAAAACTGCGGGAGCTGTTTTTT; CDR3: CASSLGTGKLRELFF
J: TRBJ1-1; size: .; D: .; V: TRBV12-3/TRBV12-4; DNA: TGTGCCAGCACCTTACACGGGACGGGCGGAACTGAAGCTTTCTTT; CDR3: CASTLHGTGGTEAFF
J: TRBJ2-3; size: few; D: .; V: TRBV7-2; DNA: TGTGCCAGCAGCGCCGGTTACGCTAGCGTAACGGATACGCAGTATTTT; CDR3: CASSAGYASVTDTQYF
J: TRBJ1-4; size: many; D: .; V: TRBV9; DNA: TGTGCCAGCAGCGTTACCGCAACTAATGAAAAACTGTTTTTT; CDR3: CASSVTATNEKLFF
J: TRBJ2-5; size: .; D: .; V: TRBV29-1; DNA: TGCAGCGTTGAGTCAGGGGAAGAGACCCAGTACTTC; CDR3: CSVESGEETQYF
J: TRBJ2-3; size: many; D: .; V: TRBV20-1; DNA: TGCAGTGCTAACCCCACTACGCAGTATTTT; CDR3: CSANPTTQYF